Each of the 27 T cell receptor beta chains below was sequenced from the same sample in a study of shared clonotypes between healthy human individuals. Using immunoSEQ multiplex PCR, the repertoire was profiled, and TCRdb retains in-frame clones only, with some absent. The table records over a million clones, 75% of them present only once. Sequenced input: memory CD4+ T cells sorted from blood. Subset meaning: CD45RA-negative fraction. Receptors originate from a man younger than 35 in good health.

The V and J genes are TRBV21-1 and TRBJ1-3; TRBD1, the table's D call, was not compared with the DNA. TRBV21-1 is designated a pseudogene. This CDR3 is 15 amino acids long. CDR3 nucleotide sequence: TGTGCCAGCACCTTAAATGACAGCTCTGGAAACACCATATATTTT. Protein product: CASTLNDSSGNTIYF.

The count of this clone is one. The chain uses TRBV7-9 and TRBJ1-3, with D possibly being TRBD1 (5 bases). This CDR3 region has 17 residues. Germline CDR1 is SEHNR and CDR2 is FQNEAQ (reference sequence). V lost 0 bases to trimming and J lost 0 bases, with 12 bases between them. CDR3 residues: CASSLASGGFSGNTIYF. CDR3 coding DNA: TGTGCCAGCAGCTTAGCAAGCGGGGGTTTCTCTGGAAACACCATATATTTT.

Many counts were recorded for this clone. Other DNA sequences in the same sample also yield this CDR3. This chain uses TRBV7-2 with TRBJ1-4, with D unresolved. Germline V gene sequence: CDR1 SGHTA, CDR2 FQGNSA. This CDR3 is built from 15 residues. V was pared by 1 base and J by 8 bases, with 14 bases between. CDR3 bases: TGTGCCAGCAGCTTAGGAAAGGGCTTGGGGGAAAAACTGTTTTTT. Its protein product is CASSLGKGLGEKLFF.

The chain carries TRBV27 and TRBJ1-2; D uncertain. The germline V and J ends were trimmed by 4 bases and 4 bases, with 10 bases remaining between them. The CDR3 extends over 13 amino acids. Germline V gene sequence: CDR1 MNHEY, CDR2 SMNVEV (reference sequence). CDR3 nucleotide sequence: TGTGCCAGCAGTTCGGGCGGTATCTATGGCTACACCTTC. The encoded protein is CASSSGGIYGYTF.

As for this clone: The sample has other DNA sequences that encode this CDR3 too. The chain combines TRBV18 with TRBJ2-7; D is undetermined. The CDR3 sequence is 14 residues long. V lost 2 bases, J lost 2 bases, and 10 bases lay in between. Per germline, CDR1 KGHSH and CDR2 LQKENI. This chain's CDR3 is CASSPTGTTYEQYF. The DNA for the CDR3 is TGTGCCAGCTCACCAACCGGAACAACCTACGAGCAGTACTTC.

V is TRBV29-1 and J is TRBJ2-7; D is tentatively TRBD1 or TRBD2 (5 bases each). Germline lookup yields CDR1 SQVTM and CDR2 ANQGSEA. This CDR3 has 13 amino acids. Trimming stripped 4 bases from V and 6 bases from J, with 16 bases between. The CDR3 sequence is CSVGSSGGSEQYF. The CDR3 bases are TGCAGCGTTGGCTCCTCTGGGGGATCCGAGCAGTACTTC.

About this clone itself: In the same sample, other DNA sequences code for this CDR3. The rearrangement uses TRBV11-2 and TRBJ2-7, with D possibly being TRBD2 (5 bases). Germline assignment: CDR1 SGHAT and CDR2 FQNNGV. The CDR3 contains 11 residues. V lost 6 bases to trimming and J lost 4 bases, with 7 bases between them. DNA for the CDR3: TGTGCCAGCAGTCGGGGTTACGAGCAGTACTTC. The encoded protein is CASSRGYEQYF. Full variable domain (rest looked up from reference TRBV11-2 and TRBJ2-7): EAGVAQSPRYKIIEKRQSVAFWCNPISGHATLYWYQQILGQGPKLLIQFQNNGVVDDSQLPKDRFSAERLKGVDSTLKIQPAKLEDSAVYLCASSRGYEQYFGPGTRLTVT.

This clone was counted between two and nine times. The chain joins TRBV5-1 to TRBJ1-1; 7 bases map to TRBD1. The CDR3 runs to 14 residues. The junction had 7 bases not matched to a gene; V was cut back by 5 bases and J by 3 bases. Germline V gene lookup returns CDR1 SGHRS and CDR2 YFSETQ. The CDR3 is CASRRTGADTEAFF. The DNA of the CDR3 is TGCGCCAGCAGGCGTACAGGGGCGGACACTGAAGCTTTCTTT.

This chain uses TRBV6-1 with TRBJ2-5; 12 bases map to TRBD1. The length of the CDR3 is 15 residues. Germline CDR1 MNHNS, CDR2 SASEGT. V shed 6 bases and J 4 bases; nucleotides not matched to a gene: 6. The DNA for the CDR3 is TGTGCCAGCAGGGCCGGGACAGGGGGCAGAGAGACCCAGTACTTC. This codes for CASRAGTGGRETQYF.

About this clone itself: Relative to the germline gene, one junction end is altered; a read error may explain this. The V and J genes are TRBV6-1 and TRBJ2-7, with D possibly being TRBD1 (6 bases). Germline CDR1 is MNHNS and CDR2 is SASEGT. The CDR3 length is 14 residues. The CDR3 loop reads CASSEQGTSNEQYF. CDR3 in DNA: TGTGCCAGCAGTGAACAGGGGACCTCCAACGAGCAGTACTTC.

This chain joins TRBV19 and TRBJ2-5; D might be TRBD2 (6 bases). Deletions cut 6 bases from V and 4 bases from J, with 12 bases between. CDR1 and CDR2 from the germline V gene are LNHDA and SQIVND (reference sequence). The CDR3 spans 13 residues. As DNA, the CDR3 is TGTGCCAGTAGCCGACTAGACGGAGAGACCCAGTACTTC. Protein product: CASSRLDGETQYF.

Concerning this clone itself: Distinct nucleotide sequences in the sample also encode this CDR3. The V call is TRBV11-2, the J call TRBJ2-1, with D unresolved. Trimming removed 6 bases from V and 0 bases from J, with 12 bases in between. Germline V gene lookup returns CDR1 SGHAT and CDR2 FQNNGV. This CDR3 region has 15 residues. The CDR3 coding sequence is TGTGCCAGCAGTCTAGGAAGGAGCTCCTACAATGAGCAGTTCTTC. This gives the protein CASSLGRSSYNEQFF.

In this sample, this clone turned up once. The chain recombines TRBV28 with TRBJ1-2; 8 bases fit TRBD1. Germline V gene lookup returns CDR1 MDHEN and CDR2 SYDVKM. Losses at the gene ends were 6 bases for V and 4 bases for J; bases not matched to a gene: 4. This CDR3 contains 13 residues. The DNA of the CDR3 is TGTGCCAGCAGGGACAGGGATCTCTATGGCTACACCTTC. This sequence encodes CASRDRDLYGYTF.

This chain uses TRBV6-1 with TRBJ1-3, with D possibly being TRBD1 (6 bases). The CDR3 is 17 residues long. Germline CDR1 reads MNHNS; CDR2 reads SASEGT. Trimming removed 4 bases from V and 6 bases from J, with 22 bases in between. CDR3 in DNA: TGTGCCAGCAGTGGATATGCAACAGGGCGGGATGCAAACACCATATATTTT. Translated, it gives CASSGYATGRDANTIYF.

The chain employs TRBV7-9 and TRBJ2-1; 9 nucleotides align to TRBD1. V lost 6 bases to trimming and J lost 3 bases; unmatched junction nucleotides: 3. Germline V CDR1 and CDR2: SEHNR, FQNEAQ (reference sequence). CDR3 length equals 14 residues. The CDR3 sequence: CASRSGQGYNEQFF. The CDR3 coding sequence is TGTGCCAGCAGGTCGGGACAGGGCTACAATGAGCAGTTCTTC.

This clone was observed many times. V usage is TRBV9 and J usage is TRBJ2-1; 12 bases are shared with TRBD2. Germline-derived CDR1 and CDR2 are SGDLS and YYNGEE. The CDR3 runs 16 residues. J was trimmed by 6 bases and V by 3 bases; bases with no gene match: 7. The CDR3 loop reads CASSAAGTSGRNEQFF. CDR3 sequence (DNA): TGTGCCAGCAGCGCAGCTGGGACTAGCGGGCGCAATGAGCAGTTCTTC. Using reference TRBV9 and TRBJ2-1 for the parts outside the CDR3, the full variable domain is DSGVTQTPKHLITATGQRVTLRCSPRSGDLSVYWYQQSLDQGLQFLIQYYNGEERAKGNILERFSAQQFPDLHSELNLSSLELGDSALYFCASSAAGTSGRNEQFFGPGTRLTVL.

The chain carries TRBV27 and TRBJ2-4, with D perhaps assigned TRBD1 or TRBD2 (6 bases each). The length of the CDR3 is 15 residues. V lost 4 bases to trimming and J lost 3 bases, with 13 bases between them. Germline loops: CDR1 MNHEY, CDR2 SMNVEV (reference sequence). Here the CDR3 DNA reads TGTGCCAGCAGTTGGGGGGCCGGGAGCAAAAACATTCAGTACTTC. It translates to CASSWGAGSKNIQYF.

This clone has a count of ten or more. The genes are TRBV19 and TRBJ1-2, with TRBD1 matching 7 bases. The CDR3 has 14 residues. Germline CDR1 is LNHDA and CDR2 is SQIVND (reference sequence). After removal of 5 bases from V and 3 bases from J, the junction contained 6 bases not matched to a gene. CDR3 DNA: TGTGCCAGTAGTCCTATGGGACAGTACTATGGCTACACCTTC. Translation gives CASSPMGQYYGYTF.

V usage is TRBV30 and J usage is TRBJ1-1; D gene uncertain. The CDR3 runs to 13 residues. CDR1 is GTSNPN, CDR2 SVGIG, per germline (reference sequence). Trimming removed 0 bases at V and 0 bases at J, with 5 bases between. The CDR3 loop is CAWSVWMNTEAFF. In DNA form, the CDR3 reads TGTGCCTGGAGTGTCTGGATGAACACTGAAGCTTTCTTT.

The rearrangement uses TRBV7-9 and TRBJ1-2, with a weak D call TRBD1 (6 bases). The CDR3 extends over 13 amino acids. The V gene's germline CDR1 is SEHNR and CDR2 FQNEAQ (reference sequence). The germline V and J ends were trimmed by 3 bases and 4 bases, with 9 bases remaining between them. The CDR3 region has the DNA TGTGCCAGCAGCTTCGAACAGGGCTATGGCTACACCTTC. Amino acid sequence: CASSFEQGYGYTF.

The chain combines TRBV18 with TRBJ2-6; 9 nucleotides align to TRBD1. V lost 4 bases to trimming and J lost 4 bases; unmatched junction nucleotides: 2. The CDR3 has 15 amino acids. The germline CDR1 and CDR2 sequences are KGHSH and LQKENI. CDR3 coding DNA: TGTGCCAGCTCACTACAGGGGGCCGGGGCCAACGTCCTGACTTTC. Translation gives CASSLQGAGANVLTF.

The rearrangement links TRBV29-1 to TRBJ1-2; D perhaps matches TRBD1 (5 bases). The V end lost 1 base, the J end lost 8 bases, and 14 bases lay between the germline ends. This CDR3 is 13 amino acids long. Germline lookup yields CDR1 SQVTM and CDR2 ANQGSEA. Here the CDR3 reads CSVEGQGLGGYTF. CDR3 DNA sequence: TGCAGCGTTGAAGGCCAGGGTCTGGGGGGCTACACCTTC.

The V and J genes are TRBV7-9 and TRBJ2-1; 8 positions match TRBD1. V lost 5 bases to trimming and J lost 6 bases; unmatched junction nucleotides: 6. CDR1 SEHNR and CDR2 FQNEAQ come from the germline V gene (reference sequence). The CDR3 spans 14 residues. CDR3 in amino acids: CASSRDRGRNEQFF. The CDR3 bases are TGTGCCAGCAGCCGCGACAGGGGTCGCAATGAGCAGTTCTTC.

This clone has a handful of counts. The J gene is TRBJ2-7, the V gene TRBV20-1; 7 bases fit TRBD2. The CDR3 is made up of 11 amino acids. Germline-derived CDR1 and CDR2 are DFQATT and SNEGSKA (reference sequence). In DNA form, the CDR3 reads TGCAGCCGTGGACTAGACTACGAGCAGTACTTC. Its protein product is CSRGLDYEQYF.

This chain connects TRBV29-1 to TRBJ2-3; D gene uncertain. Trimming shortened V by 5 bases and J by 0 bases, and 6 bases separated the two germline ends. Per germline, CDR1 SQVTM and CDR2 ANQGSEA. The CDR3 has 12 residues. CDR3 sequence (DNA): TGCAGCGTTCTTATCAGCACAGATACGCAGTATTTT. Amino acids: CSVLISTDTQYF.

This clone appeared a few times. This chain links TRBV11-2 with TRBJ2-3; 7 bases line up with TRBD1. This CDR3 comprises 16 residues. With V trimmed by 0 bases and J by 2 bases, 5 bases remained unmatched. Germline CDR1 reads SGHAT; CDR2 reads FQNNGV. CDR3 in DNA: TGTGCCAGCAGCTTAGAGTCCAGGGGGAACACAGATACGCAGTATTTT. Protein sequence: CASSLESRGNTDTQYF.

This rearrangement joins TRBV30 to TRBJ1-1, with D perhaps matching TRBD1 (5 bases). Trimming removed 2 bases from V and 6 bases from J, with 19 bases in between. Germline V gives CDR1 GTSNPN, CDR2 SVGIG (reference sequence). CDR3 length equals 15 residues. The CDR3 reads CAWSLSRGVEAEAFF. CDR3 in DNA: TGTGCCTGGAGTCTTTCAAGGGGCGTTGAGGCTGAAGCTTTCTTT.